This T cell receptor (beta chain) was sequenced during a study of CD4+ T cells in melanoma (dated by TCRdb to 2021 to 2024). Some background on the complete study: The study investigated neoantigen-specific CD4+ T cells in human melanoma.

What the work shows at the level of the full study, not this receptor alone: The report described a correlation between neoantigen-specific CD4+ T cells and the function of CD8+ T cells, macrophages and B cells. Neoantigen-specific CD4+ T cells in melanoma were reported to show diverse differentiation states.

Libraries were prepared through the immunoSEQ multiplex PCR assay. TCRdb stores this immuneACCESS table with in-frame sequences only. Part of the clones is absent; in the studies checked, under half of the shortfall reflects unresolved V genes, and no reason is known for the rest. For this sample the table gives around 13,000 clones, of which about 70% were detected only once. The top ten clones comprise about a tenth of the sample. Patients with melanoma were used as donors. The germline V gene specifies MNHEY as CDR1 and SVGAGI as CDR2. The germline V end is reduced by 5 bases and the J end by 5 bases; junction bases left unmatched: 7. Reading from cysteine to phenylalanine, the CDR3 counts 14 amino acids. Just CDR3 DNA is preserved here, 42 bases in frame from base 1. Notes on this clone: Its antigen remains undetermined. It has no much larger one-base neighbor in the sample; base qualities were not kept.

The sequence is built from TRBV6-5 and TRBJ1-1; 8 bases in the junction line up with TRBD1. This sequence originates from a human donor with melanoma. The sequencing sample was made of cells from a culture (not recorded whether cultured in vitro). CDR3 reads: CASSATGGRTEAFF. The DNA is as follows: TGTGCCAGCAGTGCAACAGGGGGTCGGACTGAAGCTTTCTTT.